This T cell receptor (beta chain) is from a study of cytomegalovirus exposure and HLA in healthy donors. The PCR ran on 60 Vbeta and 13 Jbeta primers. The method was immunoSEQ multiplex PCR; TCRdb's version includes in-frame clones alone and lacks a portion of them. The sample yields about 150,000 clones, around 77% seen once. This CDR3 region has 15 residues. Between the trimmed V and J ends, which lost 4 bases and 3 bases, there was a span of 14 bases. The germline V gene has CDR1 SGHRS and CDR2 YFSETQ. The sample taken for sequencing was PBMCs. The V call is TRBV5-1, the J call TRBJ2-1, with D possibly matching TRBD1 (6 bases). The sequence derives from a man aged 25-45 years in good health and CMV-seronegative. The CDR3 is CASSGGPGLYNEQFF. DNA of the CDR3: TGCGCCAGCAGCGGGGGCCCGGGGCTCTACAATGAGCAGTTCTTC.